The 17 T cell receptor beta chains below were found in one sample sequenced in a study of molecular identifiers for immune sequencing clone quantification. TCRdb fed the PCR reads into MiXCR, producing one record per CDR3 protein. The table includes some 680,000 distinct CDR3 sequences, about 25% detected once. The sample consisted of naive CD8+ T cells from blood, with Jurkat cell RNA spiked in. The subset was: FACS-sorted CD8+CD4-CCR7+CD45RA+ naive T cells. These receptors came from a human donor in good health. Some libraries in this study had Jurkat cell RNA spiked in.

As concerns this clonotype: This could be a read error, since a much larger clone is one nucleotide away. The chain joins TRBV7-9 to TRBJ1-1; 8 nucleotides line up with TRBD1. There are 13 residues in the CDR3. Germline CDR1 and CDR2: SEHNR and FQNEAQ (reference sequence). Here the CDR3 reads CAGSPTGAGEAFF. DNA of the CDR3: TGTGCCGGCAGCCCGACAGGGGCTGGTGAAGCTTTCTTT.

This clonotype appeared a few times. This chain's CDR3 is CASSLQTSGQETQYF. CDR3 sequence (DNA): TGTGCCAGCAGTTTACAGACTAGCGGCCAAGAGACCCAGTACTTC. V is TRBV12-3 or TRBV12-4 and J is TRBJ2-5, with 9 bases that match TRBD2. This CDR3 spans 15 amino acids. Losses at the gene ends were 2 bases for V and 1 base for J; bases not matched to a gene: 2.

The chain links TRBV2 to TRBJ2-7; no clear D gene. The CDR3 runs to 13 residues. Trimming removed 5 bases at V and 4 bases at J, with 12 bases between. The germline gives CDR1 SNHLY, CDR2 FYNNEI. The CDR3 DNA reads as TGTGCCAGCAGTAAAGGACCGGATTACGAGCAGTACTTC. The encoded protein is CASSKGPDYEQYF.

This chain uses TRBV6-5 with TRBJ2-1, with TRBD2 matching over 10 bases. In germline, CDR1 is MNHEY, CDR2 SVGAGI. CDR3 length equals 14 residues. Germline trimming cut 5 bases from V and 10 bases from J; bases unmatched to any gene: 8. The CDR3 loop reads CASSATSGAYEQFF. The CDR3, as DNA: TGTGCCAGCAGTGCCACTAGCGGGGCGTACGAGCAGTTCTTC.

In this sample, this clonotype turned up many times. This chain links TRBV2 with TRBJ2-3; D tentatively reads TRBD1 or TRBD2 (5 bases each). The CDR3 covers 15 residues. Trimming took 6 bases from V and 4 from J, leaving 17 bases between them. Germline CDR1 reads SNHLY; CDR2 reads FYNNEI. The CDR3 loop is CASREGLFEADTQYF. The CDR3 DNA reads as TGTGCCAGCAGAGAGGGGCTTTTTGAAGCAGATACGCAGTATTTT.

The chain uses TRBV7-6 and TRBJ1-5, with a tentative D call TRBD1 (6 bases). V lost 5 bases and J lost 4, with 12 bases in between. There are 14 residues in the CDR3. The germline gives CDR1 SGHVS, CDR2 FNYEAQ. The DNA of the CDR3 is TGTGCCAGCAGCACAGGGATGGGAAATCAGCCCCAGCATTTT. Translation gives CASSTGMGNQPQHF.

Regarding this clonotype: A much more abundant neighbour one base away suggests this may be a read error. CDR3 residues: CASSHRGERFEQYF. The CDR3 bases are TGTGCCAGCAGCCATAGGGGGGAGAGGTTCGAGCAGTACTTC. The chain couples TRBV27 to TRBJ2-7; perhaps D is TRBD1 or TRBD2 (6 bases each). Per the germline V gene, CDR1 is MNHEY and CDR2 is SMNVEV (reference sequence). This CDR3 region has 14 residues. V lost 6 bases and J lost 6, with 18 bases in between.

This clonotype showed up many times. The chain combines TRBV25-1 with TRBJ2-2; D might be TRBD2 (6 bases). CDR1 is MGHDK and CDR2 is SYGVNS in the germline V gene. Trimming cost V 3 bases and J 2 bases, with 16 bases left between them. This CDR3 has 17 amino acids. The CDR3 bases are TGTGCCAGCAGTGACCCCCGGGGGTTCGTTAACACCGGGGAGCTGTTTTTT. This codes for CASSDPRGFVNTGELFF.

J is TRBJ2-7 and V is TRBV18; D gene unclear. CDR1 and CDR2 from the germline V gene are KGHSH and LQKENI. Trimming removed 0 bases from V and 1 base from J, with 13 bases in between. The CDR3 length is 16 residues. The CDR3: CASSPPEGFRSYEQYF. For the CDR3, the DNA is TGTGCCAGCTCACCACCGGAAGGGTTTAGGTCCTACGAGCAGTACTTC.

Worth noting for this clonotype: A much larger clone differs from this one at a single base, so this may be a read error. The V gene is TRBV12-3 or TRBV12-4, the J gene TRBJ2-1, with D maybe TRBD1 (6 bases). The V end was cut by 8 bases, the J end by 3 bases, with 8 bases between. The CDR3 totals 12 residues. CDR3 loop: CASGQLYNEQFF. In nucleotides, the CDR3 is TGTGCCAGCGGACAGCTCTACAATGAGCAGTTCTTC.

About this clonotype itself: Possible read error: a much larger clone is one base away. The chain uses TRBV7-2 and TRBJ2-7, with a possible D match to TRBD1 (5 bases). Germline CDR1 SGHTA, CDR2 FQGNSA. The CDR3 is made up of 14 amino acids. V was cut by 5 bases and J by 3 bases, with 14 bases left in between. CDR3 DNA: TGTGCCAGCAGCCAAGTGACAGAAATCTACGAGCAGTACTTC. Translation gives CASSQVTEIYEQYF.

This clonotype was counted many times. The chain carries TRBV3-1 and TRBJ2-2; 11 nucleotides line up with TRBD2. The CDR3 consists of 18 residues. The germline V gene has CDR1 LGHDT and CDR2 YNNKEL (reference sequence). V shed 1 base and J 0 bases; nucleotides not matched to a gene: 4. As DNA, the CDR3 is TGTGCCAGCAGCCAAGTCACTAGCGGGGGCGCGAACACCGGGGAGCTGTTTTTT. Translation: CASSQVTSGGANTGELFF.

This clonotype was detected only a few times. CDR3 nucleotides: TGTGCCAGCTGGGACAGGGGGCCCTACGAGCAGTACTTC. It encodes CASWDRGPYEQYF. The chain carries TRBV11-2 and TRBJ2-7; 12 bases are a match to TRBD1. The V gene's germline CDR1 is SGHAT and CDR2 FQNNGV. The CDR3 extends over 13 amino acids. V dropped 8 bases and J dropped 2; count of bases not matched to a gene: 1.

The rearrangement joins TRBV19 to TRBJ2-1; D could derive from TRBD1 or TRBD2 (5 bases each). Germline CDR1 and CDR2: LNHDA and SQIVND (reference sequence). With 5 bases removed from V and 9 bases from J, the gap between germline ends came to 17 bases. There are 14 residues in the CDR3. Here the CDR3 reads CASSPPWGFTEQFF. The DNA for the CDR3 is TGTGCCAGTAGTCCACCCTGGGGGTTCACTGAGCAGTTCTTC.

The rearrangement joins TRBV5-6 to TRBJ2-4; the match to TRBD1 covers 8 bases. Unmatched junction bases numbered 12, after V lost 3 bases and J lost 1 base. From germline, CDR1 is SGHDT and CDR2 YYEEEE. This CDR3 spans 18 amino acids. CDR3 nucleotide sequence: TGTGCCAGCAGCTGGGGTGTTGGACAGGGTCTTGCCAAAAACATTCAGTACTTC. Protein product: CASSWGVGQGLAKNIQYF.

This clonotype was seen repeatedly, ten times or more. This chain uses TRBV10-3 with TRBJ2-3; TRBD1 matches 7 bases. The V gene end was trimmed by 6 bases and the J gene end by 5 bases; junction bases not matched to a gene: 2. CDR3 length equals 12 residues. Germline loops: CDR1 ENHRY, CDR2 SYGVKD. For the CDR3, the DNA is TGTGCCATCAGAGGACAGGAAGATACGCAGTATTTT. Its translation is CAIRGQEDTQYF.

As concerns this clonotype: This may stem from a read error, because a much larger clone lies one nucleotide away. This chain uses TRBV20-1 with TRBJ2-3, with D possibly matching TRBD1 (7 bases). Germline V gene sequence: CDR1 DFQATT, CDR2 SNEGSKA (reference sequence). The CDR3 totals 19 residues. In DNA form, the CDR3 reads TGCGGTGCTAGAGATGGGGCAGGGGGAGGACGGACTAGCACAGATACGCAGTATTTT. Protein: CGARDGAGGGRTSTDTQYF.